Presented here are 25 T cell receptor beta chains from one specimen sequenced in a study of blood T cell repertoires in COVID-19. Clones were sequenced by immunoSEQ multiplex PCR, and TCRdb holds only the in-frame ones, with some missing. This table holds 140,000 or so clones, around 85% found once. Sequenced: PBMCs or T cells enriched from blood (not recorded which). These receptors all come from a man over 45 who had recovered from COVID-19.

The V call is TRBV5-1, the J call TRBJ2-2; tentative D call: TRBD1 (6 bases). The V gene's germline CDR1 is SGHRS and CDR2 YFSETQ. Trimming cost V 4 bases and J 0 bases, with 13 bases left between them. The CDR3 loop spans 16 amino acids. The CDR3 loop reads CASSRTADANTGELFF. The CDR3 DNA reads TGCGCCAGCAGCCGGACAGCCGATGCGAACACCGGGGAGCTGTTTTTT.

DNA of the CDR3: TGTGCCAGCAGCTTAGTGGGCAGCACAGATACGCAGTATTTT. It yields the protein CASSLVGSTDTQYF. The chain carries TRBV7-9 and TRBJ2-3; D is unclear. CDR1 and CDR2 from the germline V gene are SEHNR and FQNEAQ (reference sequence). Between the trimmed V and J ends, which lost 1 base and 0 bases, there was a span of 5 bases. This CDR3 comprises 14 residues.

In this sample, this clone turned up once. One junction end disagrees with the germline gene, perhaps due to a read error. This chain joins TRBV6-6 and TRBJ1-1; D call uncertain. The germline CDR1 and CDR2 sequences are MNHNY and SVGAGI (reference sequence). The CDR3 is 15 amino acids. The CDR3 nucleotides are TGTGCCAGCAGTTACTCGCTCTCTCTGAACAGTGAAGCTTTCTTT. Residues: CASSYSLSLNSEAFF.

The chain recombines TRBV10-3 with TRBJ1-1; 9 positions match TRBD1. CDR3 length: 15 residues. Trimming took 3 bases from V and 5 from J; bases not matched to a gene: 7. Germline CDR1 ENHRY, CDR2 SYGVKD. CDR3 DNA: TGTGCCATCAGTGAAGGGACAGGGCGGGGGACTGAAGCTTTCTTT. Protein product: CAISEGTGRGTEAFF.

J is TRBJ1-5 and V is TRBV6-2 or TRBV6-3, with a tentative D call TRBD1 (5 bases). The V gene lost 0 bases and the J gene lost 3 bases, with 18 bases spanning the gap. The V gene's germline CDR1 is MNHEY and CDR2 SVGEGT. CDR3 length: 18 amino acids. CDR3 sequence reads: CASSYSSVRRGANQPQHF. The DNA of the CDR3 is TGTGCCAGCAGTTACTCGAGCGTACGGAGGGGCGCCAATCAGCCCCAGCATTTT.

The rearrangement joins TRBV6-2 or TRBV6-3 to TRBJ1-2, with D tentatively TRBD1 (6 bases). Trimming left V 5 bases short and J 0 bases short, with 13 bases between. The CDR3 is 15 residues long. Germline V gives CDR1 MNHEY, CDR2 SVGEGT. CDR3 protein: CASSNSGQSNYGYTF. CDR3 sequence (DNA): TGTGCCAGCAGTAATTCCGGACAGTCTAACTATGGCTACACCTTC.

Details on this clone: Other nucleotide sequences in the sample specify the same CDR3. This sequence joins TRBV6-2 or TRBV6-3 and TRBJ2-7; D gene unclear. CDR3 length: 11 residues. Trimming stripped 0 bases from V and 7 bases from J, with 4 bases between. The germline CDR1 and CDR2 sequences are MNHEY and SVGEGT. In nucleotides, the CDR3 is TGTGCCAGCAGTTACTCGCGAGAGCAGTACTTC. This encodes CASSYSREQYF.

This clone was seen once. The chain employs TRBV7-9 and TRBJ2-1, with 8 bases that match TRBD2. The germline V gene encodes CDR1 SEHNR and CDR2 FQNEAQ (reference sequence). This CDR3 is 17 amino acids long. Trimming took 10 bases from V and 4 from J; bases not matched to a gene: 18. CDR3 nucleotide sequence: TGTGCCACCAAGACCGGGAGGGACCCCAATTCTTACAATGAGCAGTTCTTC. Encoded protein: CATKTGRDPNSYNEQFF.

The DNA of the CDR3 is TGTGCCAGCTCACCACCGGGGGTTCCAGGGGGGGAAGCTTTCTTT. Its translation: CASSPPGVPGGEAFF. The chain joins TRBV18 to TRBJ1-1; 7 bases line up with TRBD1. Germline CDR1 and CDR2: KGHSH and LQKENI. This CDR3 has 15 residues. Trimming took 0 bases from V and 8 from J; bases not matched to a gene: 9.

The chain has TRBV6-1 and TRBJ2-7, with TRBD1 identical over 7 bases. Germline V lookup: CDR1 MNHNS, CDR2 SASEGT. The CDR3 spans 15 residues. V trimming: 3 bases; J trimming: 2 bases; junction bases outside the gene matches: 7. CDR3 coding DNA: TGTGCCAGCAGTGACCCGGGACAGAGAACCTACGAGCAGTACTTC. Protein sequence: CASSDPGQRTYEQYF.

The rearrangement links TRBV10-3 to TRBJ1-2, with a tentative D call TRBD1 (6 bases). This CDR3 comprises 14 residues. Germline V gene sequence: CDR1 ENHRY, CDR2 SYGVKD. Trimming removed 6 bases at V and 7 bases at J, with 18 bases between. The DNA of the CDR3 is TGTGCCATCAGCCTCCGGGGAGGGGGAGGTGGCTACACCTTC. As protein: CAISLRGGGGGYTF.

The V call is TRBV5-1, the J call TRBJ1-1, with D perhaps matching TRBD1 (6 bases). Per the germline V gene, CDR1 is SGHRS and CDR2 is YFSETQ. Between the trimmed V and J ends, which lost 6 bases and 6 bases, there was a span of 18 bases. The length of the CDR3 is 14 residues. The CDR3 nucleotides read TGCGCCAGCACCCACCCAGGGACAAGCTCTGAAGCTTTCTTT. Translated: CASTHPGTSSEAFF. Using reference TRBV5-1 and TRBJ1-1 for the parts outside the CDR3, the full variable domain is KAGVTQTPRYLIKTRGQQVTLSCSPISGHRSVSWYQQTPGQGLQFLFEYFSETQRNKGNFPGRFSGRQFSNSRSEMNVSTLELGDSALYLCASTHPGTSSEAFFGQGTRLTVV.

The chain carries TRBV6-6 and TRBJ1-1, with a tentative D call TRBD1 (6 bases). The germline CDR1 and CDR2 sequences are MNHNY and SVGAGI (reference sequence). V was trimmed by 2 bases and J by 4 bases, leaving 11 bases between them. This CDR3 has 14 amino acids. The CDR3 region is CASSYTGFGTEAFF. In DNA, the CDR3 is TGTGCCAGCAGTTACACAGGGTTTGGCACTGAAGCTTTCTTT.

The CDR3 DNA follows: TGTGCCAGCAGCCAGGACAGTAACTATGGCTACACCTTC. This gives the protein CASSQDSNYGYTF. V gene TRBV3-1 (or the pseudogene TRBV3-2) combines with J gene TRBJ1-2; D is possibly TRBD1 (6 bases). Trimming shortened V by 3 bases and J by 1 base, and 6 bases separated the two germline ends. Germline V gene sequence: CDR1 LGHDT, CDR2 YNNKEL (reference sequence). This CDR3 spans 13 amino acids.

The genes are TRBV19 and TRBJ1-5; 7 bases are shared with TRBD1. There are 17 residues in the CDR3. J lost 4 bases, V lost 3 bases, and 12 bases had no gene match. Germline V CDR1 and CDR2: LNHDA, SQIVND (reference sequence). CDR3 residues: CASSIPHGRGFNQPQHF. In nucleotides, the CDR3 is TGTGCCAGTAGTATTCCCCACGGCAGGGGGTTTAATCAGCCCCAGCATTTT.

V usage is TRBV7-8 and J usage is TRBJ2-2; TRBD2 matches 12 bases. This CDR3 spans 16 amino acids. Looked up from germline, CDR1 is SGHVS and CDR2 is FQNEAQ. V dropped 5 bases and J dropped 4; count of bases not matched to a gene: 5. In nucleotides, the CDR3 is TGTGCCAGCAGCCCTCTAGCGGGGGGGGGCACCGGGGAGCTGTTTTTT. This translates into CASSPLAGGGTGELFF.

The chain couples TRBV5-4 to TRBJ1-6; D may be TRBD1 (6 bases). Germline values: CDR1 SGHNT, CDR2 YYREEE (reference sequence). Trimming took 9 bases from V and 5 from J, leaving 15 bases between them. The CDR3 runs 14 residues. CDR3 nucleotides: TGTGCCATCCGCGGGGGCAACGATAATTCACCCCTCCACTTT. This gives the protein CAIRGGNDNSPLHF.

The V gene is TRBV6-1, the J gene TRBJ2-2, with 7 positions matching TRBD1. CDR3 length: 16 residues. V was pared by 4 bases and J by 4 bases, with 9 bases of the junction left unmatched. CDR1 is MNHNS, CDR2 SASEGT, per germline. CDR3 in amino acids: CASSGQGLTGTGELFF. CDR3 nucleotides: TGTGCCAGCAGTGGACAGGGTTTAACAGGCACCGGGGAGCTGTTTTTT.

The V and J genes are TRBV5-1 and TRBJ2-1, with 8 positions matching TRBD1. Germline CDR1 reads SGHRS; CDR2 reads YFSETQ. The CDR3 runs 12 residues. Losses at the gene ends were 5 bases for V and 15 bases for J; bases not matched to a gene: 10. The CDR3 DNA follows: TGCGCCAGCAGTTCCTCCCTGGACAGGGTGTTCTTC. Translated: CASSSSLDRVFF.

The CDR3 loop reads CAWSVRGGVVTGELFF. CDR3 coding DNA: TGTGCCTGGAGTGTACGGGGGGGAGTGGTGACCGGGGAGCTGTTTTTT. This chain uses TRBV30 with TRBJ2-2, with 8 bases lining up with TRBD2. CDR3 length: 16 amino acids. CDR1 and CDR2 (germline): GTSNPN, SVGIG (reference sequence). Unmatched junction bases numbered 8, after V lost 0 bases and J lost 5 bases.

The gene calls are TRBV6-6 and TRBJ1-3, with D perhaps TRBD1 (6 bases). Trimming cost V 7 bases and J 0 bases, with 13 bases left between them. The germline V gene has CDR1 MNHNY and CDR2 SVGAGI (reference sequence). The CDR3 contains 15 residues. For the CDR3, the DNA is TGTGCCAGCATACGGGACACGATCTCTGGAAACACCATATATTTT. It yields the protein CASIRDTISGNTIYF.

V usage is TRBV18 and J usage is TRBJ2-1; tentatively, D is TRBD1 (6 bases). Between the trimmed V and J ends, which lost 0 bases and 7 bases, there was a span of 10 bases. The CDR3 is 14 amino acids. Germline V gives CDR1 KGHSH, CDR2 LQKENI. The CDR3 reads CASSPPRGMNEQFF. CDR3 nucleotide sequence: TGTGCCAGCTCACCACCGAGGGGGATGAATGAGCAGTTCTTC.

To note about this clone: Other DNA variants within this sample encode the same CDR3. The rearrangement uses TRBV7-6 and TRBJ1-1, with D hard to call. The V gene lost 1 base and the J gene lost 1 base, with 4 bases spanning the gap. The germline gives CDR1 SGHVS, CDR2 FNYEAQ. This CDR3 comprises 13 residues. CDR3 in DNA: TGTGCCAGCAGCTTAGGGCAGAACACTGAAGCTTTCTTT. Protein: CASSLGQNTEAFF.

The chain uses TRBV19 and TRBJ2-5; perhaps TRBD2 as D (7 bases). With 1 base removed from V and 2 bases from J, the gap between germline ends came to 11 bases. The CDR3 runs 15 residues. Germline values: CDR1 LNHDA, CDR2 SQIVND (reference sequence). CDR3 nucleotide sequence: TGTGCCAGTAGTATAGGCGGGGGCTGGCAAGAGACCCAGTACTTC. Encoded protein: CASSIGGGWQETQYF.

This chain's CDR3 is CASSPQGLAGVTDTQYF. For the CDR3, the DNA is TGTGCCAGCAGCCCCCAAGGACTAGCGGGGGTCACAGATACGCAGTATTTT. V is TRBV7-2 and J is TRBJ2-3; TRBD2 matches 13 bases. Per the germline V gene, CDR1 is SGHTA and CDR2 is FQGNSA. V was clipped by 5 bases and J by 2 bases; unmatched bases: 7. The CDR3 loop spans 17 amino acids.